This T cell receptor (beta chain) comes out of a study of shared clonotypes between healthy human individuals. This table comes from immunoSEQ multiplex PCR, and its TCRdb copy is limited to in-frame clones, with some not included. This sample has roughly 700,000 clones; around 72% occur once, and the top ten carry 1.5% to 2%. This CDR3 comprises 13 residues. Germline V gives CDR1 SGHAT, CDR2 FQNNGV. Deletions cut 6 bases from V and 2 bases from J, with 7 bases between. Sequences were obtained from memory CD4+ T cells sorted from blood. Noted subset: CD45RA-negative fraction. This TCR was recovered from a woman in her twenties or thirties in good health. V gene TRBV11-2 combines with J gene TRBJ2-2; D is undetermined. This CDR3 is CASSPINTGELFF. CDR3 DNA sequence: TGTGCCAGCAGTCCTATAAACACCGGGGAGCTGTTTTTT.